Following are 12 T cell receptor beta chains from one sample sequenced in a study of blood T cell repertoires in COVID-19 (dated by TCRdb to about 2020). Library prep was done by the immunoSEQ multiplex PCR assay. The table comes from immuneACCESS by way of TCRdb, which keeps in-frame sequences with V and J called. Part of the clones is missing from these tables; in studies checked, under half for an unresolved V gene and the rest for unknown reasons. The sample yields 100,000 to 150,000 clones; around nine tenths were counted once. About 1% of the sample is held by the ten biggest clonotypes. Sample: peripheral blood. Receptors were obtained from a woman between 45 and 60 years old with active or convalescent COVID-19.

This clone showed up just once. The chain links TRBV18 to TRBJ2-5; the D gene is possibly TRBD1 (6 bases). Germline V lookup: CDR1 KGHSH, CDR2 LQKENI. Trimming took off 2 bases at V and 2 bases at J, with 6 bases between the two ends. The CDR3 covers 13 residues. The CDR3 loop reads CASSPGTQETQYF. The CDR3 DNA reads TGTGCCAGCTCACCAGGGACACAAGAGACCCAGTACTTC. The whole variable domain, filled in from reference TRBV18 and TRBJ2-5, reads NAGVMQNPRHLVRRRGQEARLRCSPMKGHSHVYWYRQLPEEGLKFMVYLQKENIIDESGMPKERFSAEFPKEGPSILRIQQVVRGDSAAYFCASSPGTQETQYFGPGTRLLVL.

V is TRBV12-3 or TRBV12-4 and J is TRBJ2-1, with 7 bases matching TRBD1. V lost 6 bases to trimming and J lost 8 bases; unmatched junction nucleotides: 4. The CDR3 is 12 amino acids. Here the CDR3 reads CASSRDRDEQFF. CDR3 nucleotides: TGTGCCAGCAGCCGGGACAGAGATGAGCAGTTCTTC.

This chain joins TRBV19 and TRBJ2-2; no firm D call. CDR3 length: 15 amino acids. From germline, CDR1 is LNHDA and CDR2 SQIVND (reference sequence). V was trimmed by 2 bases and J by 9 bases, leaving 16 bases between them. The CDR3 region has the DNA TGTGCCAGTAGTATATTATCTGCGTTGGGCAGGGAGCTGTTTTTT. This sequence encodes CASSILSALGRELFF.

The chain employs TRBV9 and TRBJ2-3, with a weak D call TRBD2 (6 bases). Germline CDR1 is SGDLS and CDR2 is YYNGEE. V was clipped by 2 bases and J by 4 bases, with 8 bases between them. There are 13 residues in the CDR3. CDR3 protein: CASSVGGADTQYF. CDR3 DNA sequence: TGTGCCAGCAGCGTCGGGGGAGCAGATACGCAGTATTTT. The entire variable domain, with the rest obtained from reference TRBV9 and TRBJ2-3, is as follows: DSGVTQTPKHLITATGQRVTLRCSPRSGDLSVYWYQQSLDQGLQFLIQYYNGEERAKGNILERFSAQQFPDLHSELNLSSLELGDSALYFCASSVGGADTQYFGPGTRLTVL.

This chain joins TRBV10-3 and TRBJ2-2; 12 nucleotides agree with TRBD2. Germline CDR1 ENHRY, CDR2 SYGVKD. This CDR3 is 16 amino acids long. V trimming: 3 bases; J trimming: 5 bases; junction bases outside the gene matches: 4. DNA for the CDR3: TGTGCCATCAGTGATATTGGGACTAGCGGGACCGGGGAGCTGTTTTTT. It is translated as CAISDIGTSGTGELFF.

The chain employs TRBV24-1 and TRBJ1-2; 8 positions match TRBD1. The V gene's germline CDR1 is KGHDR and CDR2 SFDVKD. This CDR3 has 16 residues. Trimming cost V 4 bases and J 4 bases; bases outside gene matches: 10. The CDR3 region is CATSDHDRGGGYGYTF. CDR3 in DNA: TGTGCCACCAGTGACCACGACAGGGGCGGGGGCTATGGCTACACCTTC.

This rearrangement joins TRBV4-2 to TRBJ1-2; 10 bases map to TRBD1. V lost 1 base, J lost 10 bases, and 6 bases stayed unmatched. This CDR3 has 14 amino acids. Germline-derived CDR1 and CDR2 are LGHNA and YNFKEQ. The CDR3 region is CASSQGPGQGLYTF. The CDR3 DNA reads TGTGCCAGCAGCCAAGGGCCGGGACAGGGGCTCTACACCTTC.

V is TRBV19 and J is TRBJ2-1; D is possibly TRBD2 (6 bases). There are 14 residues in the CDR3. Germline V gene sequence: CDR1 LNHDA, CDR2 SQIVND (reference sequence). V was clipped by 8 bases and J by 8 bases, with 19 bases between them. The chain's CDR3 is CASRVGGGNDEQFF. DNA for the CDR3: TGTGCCAGTCGTGTAGGCGGCGGGAATGATGAGCAGTTCTTC.

The sample holds one count of this clone. Other DNA sequences in this sample translate to the same CDR3. CDR3 sequence (DNA): TGCGCCAGCAGCTTTGGACAGGGGGCAGAAAAACTGTTTTTT. This gives the protein CASSFGQGAEKLFF. The V and J genes are TRBV5-1 and TRBJ1-4; 11 nucleotides line up with TRBD1. The V segment lost 2 bases and the J segment 8 bases; nucleotides outside the gene matches: 2. The CDR3 extends over 14 amino acids. Germline V CDR1 and CDR2: SGHRS, YFSETQ. The variable domain in full, with the rest retrieved from reference TRBV5-1 and TRBJ1-4, is KAGVTQTPRYLIKTRGQQVTLSCSPISGHRSVSWYQQTPGQGLQFLFEYFSETQRNKGNFPGRFSGRQFSNSRSEMNVSTLELGDSALYLCASSFGQGAEKLFFGSGTQLSVL.

In DNA, the CDR3 is TGTGCCAGCAGCCTACAGCTCGGGACAGGGGGCACGGGCAATCAGCCCCAGCATTTT. This translates into CASSLQLGTGGTGNQPQHF. V and J are TRBV7-8 and TRBJ1-5; 12 nucleotides align to TRBD1. The CDR3 is 19 amino acids. The germline V gene has CDR1 SGHVS and CDR2 FQNEAQ. J was trimmed by 2 bases and V by 5 bases; bases with no gene match: 13. Filled out from reference TRBV7-8 and TRBJ1-5, the complete variable domain reads GAGVSQSPRYKVAKRGQDVALRCDPISGHVSLFWYQQALGQGPEFLTYFQNEAQLDKSGLPSDRFFAERPEGSVSTLKIQRTQQEDSAVYLCASSLQLGTGGTGNQPQHFGDGTRLSIL.

The chain links TRBV4-2 to TRBJ1-1, with 7 nucleotides matching TRBD1. Germline V lookup: CDR1 LGHNA, CDR2 YNFKEQ. The CDR3 sequence is 13 residues long. The V and J ends lost 4 bases and 4 bases, in that order; junction bases with no gene match: 3. CDR3 DNA sequence: TGTGCCAGCAGCCCGACAGGGACCACTGAAGCTTTCTTT. It codes for CASSPTGTTEAFF.

V gene TRBV19 combines with J gene TRBJ2-3; TRBD1 aligns across 7 bases. CDR3 length: 15 residues. CDR1 is LNHDA and CDR2 is SQIVND in the germline V gene (reference sequence). J gave up 4 bases and V 5 bases, and 9 bases lay outside the gene matches. The CDR3 DNA is TGTGCCAGTAGTCCAAAGACAGGGTTCCCAGATACGCAGTATTTT. It specifies CASSPKTGFPDTQYF. The full variable domain, its missing parts supplied by reference TRBV19 and TRBJ2-3, is DGGITQSPKYLFRKEGQNVTLSCEQNLNHDAMYWYRQDPGQGLRLIYYSQIVNDFQKGDIAEGYSVSREKKESFPLTVTSAQKNPTAFYLCASSPKTGFPDTQYFGPGTRLTVL.